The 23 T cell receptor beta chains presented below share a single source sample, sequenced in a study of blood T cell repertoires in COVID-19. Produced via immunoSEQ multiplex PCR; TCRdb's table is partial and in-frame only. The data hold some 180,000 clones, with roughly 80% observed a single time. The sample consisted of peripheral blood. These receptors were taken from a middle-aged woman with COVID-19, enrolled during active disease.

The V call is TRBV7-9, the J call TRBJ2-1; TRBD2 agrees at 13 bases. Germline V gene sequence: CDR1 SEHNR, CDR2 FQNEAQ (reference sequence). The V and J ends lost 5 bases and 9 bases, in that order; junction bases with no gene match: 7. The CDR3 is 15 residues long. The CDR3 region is CASSATSGGDLEQFF. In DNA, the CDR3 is TGTGCCAGCAGCGCAACTAGCGGGGGGGACCTTGAGCAGTTCTTC.

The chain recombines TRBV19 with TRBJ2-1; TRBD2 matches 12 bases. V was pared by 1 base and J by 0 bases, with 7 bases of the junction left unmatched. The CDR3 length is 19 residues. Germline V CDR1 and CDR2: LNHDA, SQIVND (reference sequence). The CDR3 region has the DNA TGTGCCAGTAGTATAGTACTAGCGGGGGGATATCACTCCTACAATGAGCAGTTCTTC. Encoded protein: CASSIVLAGGYHSYNEQFF.

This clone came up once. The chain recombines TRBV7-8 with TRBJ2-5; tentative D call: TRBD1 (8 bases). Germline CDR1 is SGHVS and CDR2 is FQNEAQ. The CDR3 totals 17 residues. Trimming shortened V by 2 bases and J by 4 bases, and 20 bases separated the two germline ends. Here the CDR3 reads CASSLTPRQGRGETQYF. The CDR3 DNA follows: TGTGCCAGCAGCTTAACCCCCCGACAGGGGAGGGGAGAGACCCAGTACTTC.

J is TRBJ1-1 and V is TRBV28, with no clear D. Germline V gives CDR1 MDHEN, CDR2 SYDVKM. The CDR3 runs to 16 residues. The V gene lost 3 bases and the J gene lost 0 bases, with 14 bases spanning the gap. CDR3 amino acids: CASSFFRGLLNTEAFF. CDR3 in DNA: TGTGCCAGCAGTTTTTTTCGTGGCCTTTTGAACACTGAAGCTTTCTTT.

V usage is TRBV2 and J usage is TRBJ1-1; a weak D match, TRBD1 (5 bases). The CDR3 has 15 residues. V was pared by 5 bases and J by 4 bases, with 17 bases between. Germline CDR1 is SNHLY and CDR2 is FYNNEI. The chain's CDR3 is CASSLAQIQVTEAFF. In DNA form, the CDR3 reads TGTGCCAGCAGTTTGGCACAAATACAGGTCACTGAAGCTTTCTTT.

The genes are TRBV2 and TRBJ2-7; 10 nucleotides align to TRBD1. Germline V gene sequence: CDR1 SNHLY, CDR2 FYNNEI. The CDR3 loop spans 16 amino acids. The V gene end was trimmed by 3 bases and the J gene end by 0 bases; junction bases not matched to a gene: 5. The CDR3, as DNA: TGTGCCAGCAGTGACCCGGGACAGGGGAACTCCTACGAGCAGTACTTC. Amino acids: CASSDPGQGNSYEQYF.

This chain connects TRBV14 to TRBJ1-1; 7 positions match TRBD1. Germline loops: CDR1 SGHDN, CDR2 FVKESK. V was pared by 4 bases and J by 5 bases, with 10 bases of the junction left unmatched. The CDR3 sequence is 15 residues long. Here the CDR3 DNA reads TGTGCCAGCAGCCCGTACCAGGGGGAGGCAACTGAAGCTTTCTTT. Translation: CASSPYQGEATEAFF. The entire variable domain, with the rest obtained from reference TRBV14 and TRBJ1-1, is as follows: EAGVTQFPSHSVIEKGQTVTLRCDPISGHDNLYWYRRVMGKEIKFLLHFVKESKQDESGMPNNRFLAERTGGTYSTLKVQPAELEDSGVYFCASSPYQGEATEAFFGQGTRLTVV.

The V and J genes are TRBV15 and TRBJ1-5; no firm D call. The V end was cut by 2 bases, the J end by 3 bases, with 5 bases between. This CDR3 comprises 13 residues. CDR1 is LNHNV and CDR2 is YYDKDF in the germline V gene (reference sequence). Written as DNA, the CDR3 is TGTGCCACCAGCAGACAGTACAATCAGCCCCAGCATTTT. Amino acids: CATSRQYNQPQHF. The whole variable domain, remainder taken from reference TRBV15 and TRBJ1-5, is DAMVIQNPRYQVTQFGKPVTLSCSQTLNHNVMYWYQQKSSQAPKLLFHYYDKDFNNEADTPDNFQSRRPNTSFCFLDIRSPGLGDTAMYLCATSRQYNQPQHFGDGTRLSIL.

CDR3 coding DNA: TGTGCCAGCTCACCTCTCAACTCCAGGGGGCCCACTGAAGCTTTCTTT. This codes for CASSPLNSRGPTEAFF. The V call is TRBV18, the J call TRBJ1-1; TRBD1 matches 8 bases. The CDR3 has 16 residues. Germline V lookup: CDR1 KGHSH, CDR2 LQKENI. The V gene end was trimmed by 3 bases and the J gene end by 4 bases; junction bases not matched to a gene: 10.

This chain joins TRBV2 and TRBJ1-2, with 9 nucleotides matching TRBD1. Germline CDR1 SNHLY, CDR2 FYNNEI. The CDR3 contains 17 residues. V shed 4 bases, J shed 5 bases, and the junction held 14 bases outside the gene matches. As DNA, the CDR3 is TGTGCCAGCAGTGGACTCGGACAGGGGAAGAGTGGATATGGCTACACCTTC. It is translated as CASSGLGQGKSGYGYTF.

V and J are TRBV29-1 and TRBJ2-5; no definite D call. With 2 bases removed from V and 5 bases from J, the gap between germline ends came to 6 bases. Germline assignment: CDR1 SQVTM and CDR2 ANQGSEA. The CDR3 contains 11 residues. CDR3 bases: TGCAGCGTTGAACAGGTGGAGACCCAGTACTTC. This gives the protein CSVEQVETQYF.

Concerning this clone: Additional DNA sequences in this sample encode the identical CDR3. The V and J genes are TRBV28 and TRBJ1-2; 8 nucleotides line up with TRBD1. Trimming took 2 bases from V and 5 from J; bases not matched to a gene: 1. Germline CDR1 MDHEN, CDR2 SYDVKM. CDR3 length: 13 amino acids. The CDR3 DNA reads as TGTGCCAGCAGTTTAACAGGGGGGTATGGCTACACCTTC. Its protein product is CASSLTGGYGYTF.

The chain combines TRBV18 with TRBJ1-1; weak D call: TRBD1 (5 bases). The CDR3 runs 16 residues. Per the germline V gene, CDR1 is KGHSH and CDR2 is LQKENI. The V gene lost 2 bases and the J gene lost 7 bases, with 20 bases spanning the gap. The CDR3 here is CASSPGLARQRSEAFF. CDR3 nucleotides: TGTGCCAGCTCACCAGGTTTGGCGAGACAGCGTAGTGAAGCTTTCTTT.

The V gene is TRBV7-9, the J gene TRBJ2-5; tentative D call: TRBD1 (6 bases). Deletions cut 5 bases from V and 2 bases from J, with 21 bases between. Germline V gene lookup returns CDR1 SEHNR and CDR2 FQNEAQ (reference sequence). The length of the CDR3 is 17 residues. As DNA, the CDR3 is TGTGCCAGCAGCCAAAACCGGGACATCATTTGGCAAGAGACCCAGTACTTC. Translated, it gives CASSQNRDIIWQETQYF.

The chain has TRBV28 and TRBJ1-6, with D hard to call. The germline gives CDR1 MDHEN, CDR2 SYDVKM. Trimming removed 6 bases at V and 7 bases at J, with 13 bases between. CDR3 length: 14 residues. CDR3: CASRPERANSPLHF. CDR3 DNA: TGTGCCAGCAGACCGGAGAGGGCGAATTCACCCCTCCACTTT.

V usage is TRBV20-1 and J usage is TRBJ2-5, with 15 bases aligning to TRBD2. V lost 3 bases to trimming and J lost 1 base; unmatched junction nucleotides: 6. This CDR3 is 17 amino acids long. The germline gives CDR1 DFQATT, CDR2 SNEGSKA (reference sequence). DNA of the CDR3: TGCAGTGCTAGTGGTGGGACTAGCGGGAGGACCCAAGAGACCCAGTACTTC. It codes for CSASGGTSGRTQETQYF.

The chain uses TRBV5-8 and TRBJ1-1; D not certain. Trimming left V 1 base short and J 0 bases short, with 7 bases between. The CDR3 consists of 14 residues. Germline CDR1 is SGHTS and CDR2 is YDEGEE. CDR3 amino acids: CASSLMRLNTEAFF. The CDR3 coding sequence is TGTGCCAGCAGCTTGATGAGGCTGAACACTGAAGCTTTCTTT.

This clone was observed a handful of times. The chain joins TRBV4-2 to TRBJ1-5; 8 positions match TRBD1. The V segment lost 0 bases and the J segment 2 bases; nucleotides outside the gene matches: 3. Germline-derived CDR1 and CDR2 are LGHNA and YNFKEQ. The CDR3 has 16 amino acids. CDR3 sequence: CASSQDQDRGNQPQHF. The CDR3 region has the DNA TGTGCCAGCAGCCAAGATCAGGACAGGGGCAATCAGCCCCAGCATTTT.

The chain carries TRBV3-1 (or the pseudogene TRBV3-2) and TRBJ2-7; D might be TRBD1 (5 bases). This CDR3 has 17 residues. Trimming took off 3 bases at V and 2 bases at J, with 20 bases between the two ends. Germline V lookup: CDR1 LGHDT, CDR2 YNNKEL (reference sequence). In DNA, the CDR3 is TGTGCCAGCAGCCACCCCTCGGTTAGGGGTCAAGCCTACGAGCAGTACTTC. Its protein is CASSHPSVRGQAYEQYF.

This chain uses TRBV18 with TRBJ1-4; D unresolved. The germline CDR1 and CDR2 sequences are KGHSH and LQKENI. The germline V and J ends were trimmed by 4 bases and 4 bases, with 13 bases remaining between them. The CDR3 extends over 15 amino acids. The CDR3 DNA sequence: TGTGCCAGCTCACTACGTGCCGCGATTAATGAAAAACTGTTTTTT. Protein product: CASSLRAAINEKLFF.

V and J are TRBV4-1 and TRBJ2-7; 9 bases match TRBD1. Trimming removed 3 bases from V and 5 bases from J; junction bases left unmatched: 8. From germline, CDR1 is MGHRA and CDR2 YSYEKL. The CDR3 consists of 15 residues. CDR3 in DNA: TGCGCCAGCAGCCAGGGGGACAGGGAGGTCGACGAGCAGTACTTC. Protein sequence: CASSQGDREVDEQYF.

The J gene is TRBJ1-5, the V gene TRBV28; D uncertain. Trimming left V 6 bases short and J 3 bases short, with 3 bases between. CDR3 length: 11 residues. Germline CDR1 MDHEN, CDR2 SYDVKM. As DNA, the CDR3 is TGTGCCAGCAGCATCAATCAGCCCCAGCATTTT. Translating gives CASSINQPQHF.

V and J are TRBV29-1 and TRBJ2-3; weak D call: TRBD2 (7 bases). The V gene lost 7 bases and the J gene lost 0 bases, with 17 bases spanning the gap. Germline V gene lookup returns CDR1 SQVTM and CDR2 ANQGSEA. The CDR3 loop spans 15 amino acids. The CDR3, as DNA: TGCAGCGCCCAAGGGGGGGGACCCAGCACAGATACGCAGTATTTT. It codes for CSAQGGGPSTDTQYF.